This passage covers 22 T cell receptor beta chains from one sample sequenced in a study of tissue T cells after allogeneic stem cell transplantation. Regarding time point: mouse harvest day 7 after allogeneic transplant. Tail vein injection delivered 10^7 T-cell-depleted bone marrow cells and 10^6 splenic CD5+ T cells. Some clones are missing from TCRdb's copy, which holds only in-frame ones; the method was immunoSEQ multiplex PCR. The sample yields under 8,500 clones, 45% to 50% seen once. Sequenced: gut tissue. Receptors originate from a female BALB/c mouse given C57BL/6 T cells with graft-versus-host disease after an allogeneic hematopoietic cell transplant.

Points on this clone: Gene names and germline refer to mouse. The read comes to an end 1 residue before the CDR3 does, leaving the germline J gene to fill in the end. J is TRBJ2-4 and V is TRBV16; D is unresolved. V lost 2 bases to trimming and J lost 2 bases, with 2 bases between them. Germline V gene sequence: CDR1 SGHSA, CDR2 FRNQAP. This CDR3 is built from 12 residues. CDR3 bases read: TGTGCAAGCAGCTTACCTCAAAACACCTTGTAC. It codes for CASSLPQNTLY. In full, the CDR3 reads CASSLPQNTLYF.

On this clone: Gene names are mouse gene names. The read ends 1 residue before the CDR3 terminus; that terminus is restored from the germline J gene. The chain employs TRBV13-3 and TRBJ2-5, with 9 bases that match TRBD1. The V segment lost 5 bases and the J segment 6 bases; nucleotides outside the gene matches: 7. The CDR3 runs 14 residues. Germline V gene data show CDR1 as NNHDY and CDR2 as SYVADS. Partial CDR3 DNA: TGTGCCAGCAGAAACAGGGGGCGCCGGGACACCCAGTAC. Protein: CASRNRGRRDTQY. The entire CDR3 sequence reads CASRNRGRRDTQYF.

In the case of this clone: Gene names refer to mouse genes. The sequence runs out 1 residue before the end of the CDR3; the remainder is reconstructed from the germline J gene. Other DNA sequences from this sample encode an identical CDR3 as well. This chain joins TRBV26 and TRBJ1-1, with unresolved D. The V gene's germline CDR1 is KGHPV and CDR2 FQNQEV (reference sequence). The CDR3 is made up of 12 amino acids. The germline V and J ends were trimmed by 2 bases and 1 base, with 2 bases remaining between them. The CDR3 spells CASSLGNTEVFF. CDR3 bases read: TGTGCCAGCAGTCTGGGAAACACAGAAGTCTTC.

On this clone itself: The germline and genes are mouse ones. The CDR3 sequence is CTCSAATGVEQYF. The covered CDR3 bases are TGCACCTGCAGTGCAGCCACAGGGGTGGAACAGTAC. The chain joins TRBV1 to TRBJ2-7, with 7 positions matching TRBD1. The read comes to an end 1 residue before the CDR3 does, leaving the germline J gene to fill in the end. V dropped 1 base and J dropped 7; count of bases not matched to a gene: 4. Germline values: CDR1 NSQYPW, CDR2 LRSPGD (reference sequence). The CDR3 totals 13 residues.

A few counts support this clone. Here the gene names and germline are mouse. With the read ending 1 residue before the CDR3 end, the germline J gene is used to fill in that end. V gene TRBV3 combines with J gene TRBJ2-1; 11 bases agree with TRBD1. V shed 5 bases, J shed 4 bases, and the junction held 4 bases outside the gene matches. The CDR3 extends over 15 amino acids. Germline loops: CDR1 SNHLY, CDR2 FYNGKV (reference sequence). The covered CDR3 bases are TGTGCCAGCAGCCGGACAGGGGGCGGGTATGCTGAGCAGTTC. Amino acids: CASSRTGGGYAEQF. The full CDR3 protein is CASSRTGGGYAEQFF.

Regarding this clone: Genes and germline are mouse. Here the CDR3 reads CASSLDWGAGEQYF. Incomplete CDR3 DNA: TGTGCCAGCTCTCTCGACTGGGGGGCGGGTGAACAGTAC. This rearrangement joins TRBV12-2 to TRBJ2-7; 10 bases align to TRBD2. The read halts 1 residue ahead of the CDR3 end, with the missing end drawn from the germline J gene. The germline gives CDR1 SGHLS, CDR2 HYDKME. The V and J ends lost 0 bases and 6 bases, in that order; junction bases with no gene match: 4. The CDR3 length is 14 residues. The complete variable domain, with remaining parts taken from reference TRBV12-2 and TRBJ2-7, reads NSGVVQSPRYIIKGKGERSILKCIPISGHLSVAWYQQTQGQELKFFIQHYDKMERDKGNLPSRFSVQQFDDYHSEMNMSALELEDSAVYFCASSLDWGAGEQYFGPGTRLTVL.

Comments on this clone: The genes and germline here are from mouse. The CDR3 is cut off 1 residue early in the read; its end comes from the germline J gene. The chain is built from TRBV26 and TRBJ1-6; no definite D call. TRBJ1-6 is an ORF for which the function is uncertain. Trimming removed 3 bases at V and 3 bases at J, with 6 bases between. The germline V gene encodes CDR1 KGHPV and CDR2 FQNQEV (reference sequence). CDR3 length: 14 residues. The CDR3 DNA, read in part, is TGTGCCAGCAGTCTCGGATTCTATAATTCGCCCCTCTAC. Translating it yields CASSLGFYNSPLY. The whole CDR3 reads CASSLGFYNSPLYF.

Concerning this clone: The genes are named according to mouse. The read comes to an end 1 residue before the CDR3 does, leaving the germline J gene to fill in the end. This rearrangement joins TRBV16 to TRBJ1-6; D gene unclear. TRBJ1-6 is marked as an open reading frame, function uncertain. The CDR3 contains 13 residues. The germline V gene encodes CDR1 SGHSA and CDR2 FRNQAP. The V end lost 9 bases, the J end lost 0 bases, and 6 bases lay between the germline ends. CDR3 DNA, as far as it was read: TGTGCAAGAGGTAATTCCTATAATTCGCCCCTCTAC. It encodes CARGNSYNSPLY. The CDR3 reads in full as CARGNSYNSPLYF.

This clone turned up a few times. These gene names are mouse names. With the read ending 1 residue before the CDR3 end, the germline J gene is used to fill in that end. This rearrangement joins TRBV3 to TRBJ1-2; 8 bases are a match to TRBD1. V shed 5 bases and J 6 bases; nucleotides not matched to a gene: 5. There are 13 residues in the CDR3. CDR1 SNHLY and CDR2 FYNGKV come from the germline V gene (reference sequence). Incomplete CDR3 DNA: TGTGCCAGCAGCCGGGACAGGAGGACCGACTACACC. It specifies CASSRDRRTDYT. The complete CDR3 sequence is CASSRDRRTDYTF.

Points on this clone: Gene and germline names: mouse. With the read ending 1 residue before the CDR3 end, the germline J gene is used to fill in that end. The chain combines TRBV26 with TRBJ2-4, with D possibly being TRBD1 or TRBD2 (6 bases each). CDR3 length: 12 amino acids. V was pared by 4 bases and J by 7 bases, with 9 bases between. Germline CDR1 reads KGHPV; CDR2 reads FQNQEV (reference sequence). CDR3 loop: CASSPGADTLYF. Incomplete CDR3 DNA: TGTGCCAGCAGTCCGGGGGCCGACACCTTGTAC.

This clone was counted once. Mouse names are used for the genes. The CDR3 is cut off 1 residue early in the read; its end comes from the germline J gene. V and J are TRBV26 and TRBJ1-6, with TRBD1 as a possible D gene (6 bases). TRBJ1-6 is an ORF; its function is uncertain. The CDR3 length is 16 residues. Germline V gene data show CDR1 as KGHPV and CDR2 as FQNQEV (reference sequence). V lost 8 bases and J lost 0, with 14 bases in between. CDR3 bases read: TGTGCCAGCCCTCTGGGGGGACATTCCTATAATTCGCCCCTCTAC. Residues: CASPLGGHSYNSPLY. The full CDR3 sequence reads CASPLGGHSYNSPLYF.

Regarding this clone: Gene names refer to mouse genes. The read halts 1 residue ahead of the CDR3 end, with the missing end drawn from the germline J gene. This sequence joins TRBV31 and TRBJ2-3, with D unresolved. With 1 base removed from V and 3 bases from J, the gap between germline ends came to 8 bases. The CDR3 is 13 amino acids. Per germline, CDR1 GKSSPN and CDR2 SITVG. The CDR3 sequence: CAWSPGRAETLYF. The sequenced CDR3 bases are TGTGCCTGGAGTCCCGGGAGGGCAGAAACGCTGTAT.

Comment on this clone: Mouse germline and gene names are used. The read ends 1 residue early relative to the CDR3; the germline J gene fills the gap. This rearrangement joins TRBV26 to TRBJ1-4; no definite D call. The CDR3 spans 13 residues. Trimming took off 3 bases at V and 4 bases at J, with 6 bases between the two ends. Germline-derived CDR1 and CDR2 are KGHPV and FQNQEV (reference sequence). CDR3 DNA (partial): TGTGCCAGCAGTCTCTGGAGCAACGAAAGATTATTT. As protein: CASSLWSNERLF. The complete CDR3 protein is CASSLWSNERLFF.

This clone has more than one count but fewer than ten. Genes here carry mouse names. CDR3 DNA, as far as it was read: TGCTCCAGCAGTCGACAGGGGGCAAACACAGAAGTCTTC. Protein sequence: CSSSRQGANTEVF. The CDR3 in its entirety is CSSSRQGANTEVFF. The genes are TRBV23 and TRBJ1-1; the table calls TRBD1, which could not be checked here. The observed sequence ends 1 residue before the CDR3 terminus, with the missing tail filled in from the germline J gene. The CDR3 has 14 amino acids. The V gene's germline CDR1 is KGHTA and CDR2 FQNQQP.

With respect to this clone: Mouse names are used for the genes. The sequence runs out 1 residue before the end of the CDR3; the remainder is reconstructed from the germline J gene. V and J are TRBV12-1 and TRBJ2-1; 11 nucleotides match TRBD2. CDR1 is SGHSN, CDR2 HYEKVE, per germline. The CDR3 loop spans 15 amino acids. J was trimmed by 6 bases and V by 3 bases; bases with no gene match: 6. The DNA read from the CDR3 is TGTGCCAGCTCTTTCGGGACTGGGGGTTTTGCTGAGCAGTTC. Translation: CASSFGTGGFAEQF. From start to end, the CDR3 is CASSFGTGGFAEQFF.

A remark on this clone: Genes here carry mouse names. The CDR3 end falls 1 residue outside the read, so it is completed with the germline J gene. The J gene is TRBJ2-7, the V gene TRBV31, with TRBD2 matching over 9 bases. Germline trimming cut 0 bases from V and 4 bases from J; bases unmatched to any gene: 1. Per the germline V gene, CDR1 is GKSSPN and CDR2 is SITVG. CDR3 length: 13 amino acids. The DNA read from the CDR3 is TGTGCCTGGAGTCTTCTGGGGGGGTATGAACAGTAC. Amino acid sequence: CAWSLLGGYEQY. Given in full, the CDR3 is CAWSLLGGYEQYF.

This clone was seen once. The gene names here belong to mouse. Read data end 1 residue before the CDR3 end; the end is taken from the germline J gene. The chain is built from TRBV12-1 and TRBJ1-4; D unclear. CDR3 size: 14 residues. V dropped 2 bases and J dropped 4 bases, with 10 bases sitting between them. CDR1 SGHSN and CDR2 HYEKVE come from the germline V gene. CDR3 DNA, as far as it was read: TGTGCCAGCTCTCCTTCGTGGGGCAACGAAAGATTATTT. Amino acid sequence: CASSPSWGNERLF. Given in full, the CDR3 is CASSPSWGNERLFF.

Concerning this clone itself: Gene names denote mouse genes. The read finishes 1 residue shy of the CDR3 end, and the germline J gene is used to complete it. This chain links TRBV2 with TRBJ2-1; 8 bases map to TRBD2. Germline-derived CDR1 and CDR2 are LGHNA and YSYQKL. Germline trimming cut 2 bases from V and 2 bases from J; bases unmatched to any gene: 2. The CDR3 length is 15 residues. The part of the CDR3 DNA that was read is TGTGCCAGCAGCCAAATGGGGGGGGACTATGCTGAGCAGTTC. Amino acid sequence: CASSQMGGDYAEQF. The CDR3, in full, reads CASSQMGGDYAEQFF.

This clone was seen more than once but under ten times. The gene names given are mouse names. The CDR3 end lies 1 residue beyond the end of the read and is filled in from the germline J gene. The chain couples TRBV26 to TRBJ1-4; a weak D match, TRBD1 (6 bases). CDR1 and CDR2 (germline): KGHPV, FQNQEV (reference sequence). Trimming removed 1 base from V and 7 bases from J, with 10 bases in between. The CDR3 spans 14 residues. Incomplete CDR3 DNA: TGTGCCAGCAGTCTGTTGGGGGCGAGCGAAAGATTATTT. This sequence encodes CASSLLGASERLF. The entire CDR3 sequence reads CASSLLGASERLFF.

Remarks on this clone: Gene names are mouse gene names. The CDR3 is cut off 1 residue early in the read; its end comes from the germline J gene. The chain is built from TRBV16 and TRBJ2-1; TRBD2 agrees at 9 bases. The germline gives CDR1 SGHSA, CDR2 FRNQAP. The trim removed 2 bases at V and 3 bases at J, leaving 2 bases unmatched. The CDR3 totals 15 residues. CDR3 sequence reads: CASSLMGGRYAEQFF. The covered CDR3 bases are TGTGCAAGCAGCTTAATGGGGGGGCGCTATGCTGAGCAGTTC.

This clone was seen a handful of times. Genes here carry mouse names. The DNA read from the CDR3 is TGTGCCAGCAGTCTGTCCGGGACAGTTGAACAGTAC. The encoded protein is CASSLSGTVEQY. The entire CDR3 sequence reads CASSLSGTVEQYF. The chain has TRBV26 and TRBJ2-7; 7 positions match TRBD1. The CDR3 end is not reached by the read, which stops 1 residue before it; the germline J gene fills it in. The trim removed 0 bases at V and 6 bases at J, leaving 2 bases unmatched. The CDR3 totals 13 residues. Germline CDR1 reads KGHPV; CDR2 reads FQNQEV (reference sequence).

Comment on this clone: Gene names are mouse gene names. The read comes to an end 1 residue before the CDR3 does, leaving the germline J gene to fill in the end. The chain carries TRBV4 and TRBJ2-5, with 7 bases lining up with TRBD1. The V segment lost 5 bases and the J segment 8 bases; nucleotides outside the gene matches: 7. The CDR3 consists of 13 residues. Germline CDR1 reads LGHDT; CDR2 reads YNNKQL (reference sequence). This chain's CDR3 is CASSPGQPGTQYF. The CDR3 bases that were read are TGTGCCAGCAGCCCGGGACAGCCCGGCACCCAGTAC.